These T cell receptor beta chains were read from a single sample in a study of T-cell memory formation after mild COVID-19. TCRdb called the 5' RACE reads again in MiXCR, with one record for every CDR3 protein. The table includes 240,000 or so distinct CDR3 sequences, roughly 9.4% detected once. The sequencing input was PBMCs or a T cell subset sorted from them (not recorded which). All receptors derive from a man younger than 30 who had mild COVID-19 (a few samples of this study predate the infection). Cell type and time point are not known. The CDR3 runs from the conserved cysteine through the conserved F or W. A D gene is named only where the DNA matches it firmly. The size entry is marked missing in some rows and otherwise reads once, few, many or a size class.

clone_size: -
v_call: TRBV6-2/TRBV6-3
d_call: -
j_call: TRBJ2-1
cdr3_aa: CASRERGAVTQFF
cdr3_nt: TGTGCCAGCAGGGAAAGGGGGGCTGTCACACAGTTCTTC

clone_size: few
v_call: TRBV4-1
d_call: -
j_call: TRBJ2-7
cdr3_aa: CASSQGGLTGSSYEQYF
cdr3_nt: TGCGCCAGCAGCCAAGGGGGGTTAACAGGAAGCTCCTACGAGCAGTACTTC

clone_size: few
v_call: TRBV18
d_call: -
j_call: TRBJ1-2
cdr3_aa: CASSPGEISYGYTF
cdr3_nt: TGTGCCAGCTCACCAGGAGAAATCAGCTATGGCTACACCTTC

clone_size: few
v_call: TRBV18
d_call: -
j_call: TRBJ2-1
cdr3_aa: CASSPPGSRSNEQFF
cdr3_nt: TGTGCCAGCTCACCACCGGGCAGTAGAAGCAATGAGCAGTTCTTC

clone_size: many
v_call: TRBV5-8
d_call: TRBD1
j_call: TRBJ1-1
cdr3_aa: CASSLGYRGRYTEAFF
cdr3_nt: TGTGCCAGCAGCTTGGGCTACAGGGGGAGGTACACTGAAGCTTTCTTT

clone_size: -
v_call: TRBV9
d_call: -
j_call: TRBJ2-1
cdr3_aa: CASSVVGGEYNEQFF
cdr3_nt: TGTGCCAGCAGCGTAGTGGGGGGCGAGTACAATGAGCAGTTCTTC

clone_size: -
v_call: TRBV4-1
d_call: -
j_call: TRBJ2-5
cdr3_aa: CASSQGLTQETQYF
cdr3_nt: TGCGCCAGCAGCCAAGGACTCACCCAAGAGACCCAGTACTTC

clone_size: few
v_call: TRBV25-1
d_call: -
j_call: TRBJ1-2
cdr3_aa: CASSARGAFGYTF
cdr3_nt: TGTGCCAGCAGTGCACGGGGGGCATTTGGCTACACCTTC

clone_size: few
v_call: TRBV6-6
d_call: -
j_call: TRBJ2-3
cdr3_aa: CASSQTVTQYF
cdr3_nt: TGTGCCAGCAGCCAAACAGTAACGCAGTATTTT

clone_size: -
v_call: TRBV4-1
d_call: -
j_call: TRBJ1-2
cdr3_aa: CASSQGRASGYTF
cdr3_nt: TGCGCCAGCAGCCAAGGCAGGGCGAGTGGCTACACCTTC

clone_size: -
v_call: TRBV12-3/TRBV12-4
d_call: -
j_call: TRBJ2-5
cdr3_aa: CASSSNLGGGETQYF
cdr3_nt: TGTGCCAGCAGTTCAAATCTTGGGGGCGGAGAGACCCAGTACTTC

clone_size: -
v_call: TRBV12-3/TRBV12-4
d_call: TRBD1
j_call: TRBJ1-2
cdr3_aa: CASHSRRDRGLGGYTF
cdr3_nt: TGTGCCAGCCATAGCCGCCGGGACAGGGGGTTAGGTGGCTACACCTTC

clone_size: -
v_call: TRBV5-1
d_call: TRBD1
j_call: TRBJ2-7
cdr3_aa: CASSLGDRSYEQYF
cdr3_nt: TGCGCCAGCAGTTTGGGGGACAGGTCCTACGAGCAGTACTTC

clone_size: -
v_call: TRBV7-2
d_call: -
j_call: TRBJ2-5
cdr3_aa: CASSRRVQETQYF
cdr3_nt: TGTGCCAGCAGCCGCCGCGTGCAAGAGACCCAGTACTTC

clone_size: many
v_call: TRBV7-2
d_call: TRBD1
j_call: TRBJ2-3
cdr3_aa: CASSSKGASPDTQYF
cdr3_nt: TGTGCCAGCAGCTCTAAGGGGGCTTCGCCAGATACGCAGTATTTT

clone_size: few
v_call: TRBV7-6
d_call: -
j_call: TRBJ1-4
cdr3_aa: CASSRSATNEKLFF
cdr3_nt: TGTGCCAGCAGTAGGTCTGCAACTAATGAAAAACTGTTTTTT

clone_size: -
v_call: TRBV20-1
d_call: TRBD2
j_call: TRBJ2-3
cdr3_aa: CSASVASGVSDTQYF
cdr3_nt: TGCAGTGCTAGTGTGGCTAGCGGGGTTTCAGATACGCAGTATTTT

clone_size: -
v_call: TRBV3-1
d_call: -
j_call: TRBJ1-6
cdr3_aa: CASSGGVPNLHF
cdr3_nt: TGTGCCAGCAGCGGAGGGGTCCCCAACCTCCACTTT

clone_size: many
v_call: TRBV7-9
d_call: -
j_call: TRBJ1-5
cdr3_aa: CASSFRDQPQHF
cdr3_nt: TGTGCCAGCAGCTTCAGGGATCAGCCCCAGCATTTT

clone_size: few
v_call: TRBV27
d_call: -
j_call: TRBJ1-1
cdr3_aa: CASSPWQSTEAFF
cdr3_nt: TGTGCCAGCAGTCCTTGGCAGAGCACTGAAGCTTTCTTT

clone_size: few
v_call: TRBV3-1
d_call: TRBD2
j_call: TRBJ2-2
cdr3_aa: CASRSSGSTGELFF
cdr3_nt: TGTGCCAGCAGATCTAGCGGGAGCACCGGGGAGCTGTTTTTT

clone_size: many
v_call: TRBV6-2/TRBV6-3
d_call: -
j_call: TRBJ2-1
cdr3_aa: CASSYRAVGAYNEQFF
cdr3_nt: TGTGCCAGCAGTTACAGGGCGGTAGGGGCTTACAATGAGCAGTTCTTC

clone_size: -
v_call: TRBV11-2
d_call: TRBD2
j_call: TRBJ2-5
cdr3_aa: CASSATGGIMTAQYF
cdr3_nt: TGTGCCAGCAGCGCCACGGGAGGGATCATGACGGCCCAGTACTTC

clone_size: -
v_call: TRBV7-9
d_call: -
j_call: TRBJ1-2
cdr3_aa: CASSLGYRRDGYTF
cdr3_nt: TGTGCCAGCAGCTTAGGGTACCGCCGAGATGGCTACACCTTC

clone_size: few
v_call: TRBV4-3
d_call: TRBD1
j_call: TRBJ1-1
cdr3_aa: CASSQGTGTEAFF
cdr3_nt: TGCGCCAGCAGCCAAGGGACAGGGACTGAAGCTTTCTTT

clone_size: -
v_call: TRBV3-1
d_call: -
j_call: TRBJ1-2
cdr3_aa: CASSLFGGGYGYTF
cdr3_nt: TGTGCCAGCAGCCTGTTTGGTGGGGGCTATGGCTACACCTTC

clone_size: few
v_call: TRBV7-3
d_call: -
j_call: TRBJ2-1
cdr3_aa: CASSFSGGYYNEQFF
cdr3_nt: TGTGCCAGCAGCTTCTCCGGGGGATACTACAATGAGCAGTTCTTC